This TCR beta chain appears in the sequencing data of a study of OX40 agonist ivuxolimab in advanced cancers. Blood draws occurred at baseline, cycle 4 day 1, and cycle 7 day 1. Comment on this clone: Its antigen is unidentified.

The protocol was immunoSEQ multiplex PCR, while the TCRdb copy is restricted to in-frame clones and leaves out a portion. Of 65,000 to 75,000 clones in the sample, about 89% were seen once. The CDR3 is 15 amino acids. Findings and caveats of the study: Within 6 weeks, CD4+ and CD8+ blood T cells expanded clonally at 0.1 to 3.0 mg/kg. The specificity for antigen of the expanded peripheral T cells was not determined.

The chain recombines TRBV21-1 with TRBJ2-5; the D segment call TRBD2 is taken from the table without a DNA check. TRBV21-1 is described as a pseudogene. The receptor was derived from an adult with an advanced solid tumor such as melanoma, head and neck, liver or kidney cancer. The material was CD4+ or CD8+ T cells sorted from blood, obtained in a trial of the OX40 agonist ivuxolimab. Here the CDR3 DNA reads TGTGCCAGCAGCTCGACTAGCGGGAGGGCCGGGACCCAGTACTTC. It is translated as CASSSTSGRAGTQYF.